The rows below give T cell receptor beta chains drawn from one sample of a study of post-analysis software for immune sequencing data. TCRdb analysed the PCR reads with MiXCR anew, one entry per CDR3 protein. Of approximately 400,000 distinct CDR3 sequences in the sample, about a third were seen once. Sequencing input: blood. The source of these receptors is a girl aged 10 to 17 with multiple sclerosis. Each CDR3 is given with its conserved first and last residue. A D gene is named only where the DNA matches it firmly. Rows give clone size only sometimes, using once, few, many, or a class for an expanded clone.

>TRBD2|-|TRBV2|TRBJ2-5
TGTGCCAGCGTGGAACTAGCGGGAGAGACCCAGTACTTC
CASVELAGETQYF
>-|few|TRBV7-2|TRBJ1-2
TGTGCCAGCAGCTTAGGGGTGGCGAATGGCTACACCTTC
CASSLGVANGYTF
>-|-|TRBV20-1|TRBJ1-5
TGCAGTGCTAGGTCTCAAGACAATCAGCCCCAGCATTTT
CSARSQDNQPQHF
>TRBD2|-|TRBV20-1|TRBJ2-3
TGCAGTGCCCCATTTAGCGGGAAGACGGATACGCAGTATTTT
CSAPFSGKTDTQYF
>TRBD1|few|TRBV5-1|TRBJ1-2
TGCGCCAGCAGCTCCGGGACAGCCAGCCTTGGCTACACCTTC
CASSSGTASLGYTF
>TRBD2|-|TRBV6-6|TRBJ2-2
TGTGCCAGCATTCCGGGACTAAACACCGGGGAGCTGTTTTTT
CASIPGLNTGELFF
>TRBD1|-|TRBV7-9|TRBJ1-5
TGTGCCAGCAGCCTAGAAGGGGGCGCCCATCAGCCCCAGCATTTT
CASSLEGGAHQPQHF
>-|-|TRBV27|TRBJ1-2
TGTGCCAGCAGTTCCCAGGGCGCAGGGGTCTATGGCTACACCTTC
CASSSQGAGVYGYTF
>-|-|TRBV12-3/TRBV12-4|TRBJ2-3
TGTGCCAGCAGTTTAAATGGGGGCACAGATACGCAGTATTTT
CASSLNGGTDTQYF
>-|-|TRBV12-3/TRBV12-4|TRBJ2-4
TGTGCCAGCAGTTTTCGGGGGGCACACATTCAGTACTTC
CASSFRGAHIQYF
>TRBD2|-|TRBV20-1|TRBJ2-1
TGCAGTGCTGGACTAGCGGGAAGTGAGCAGTTCTTC
CSAGLAGSEQFF
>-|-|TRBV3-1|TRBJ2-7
TGTGCCAGCAGTCTATCGGGACGCTACGAGCAGTACTTC
CASSLSGRYEQYF
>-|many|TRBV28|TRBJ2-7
TGTGCCAGCAGTTCCCAGGGGAGGGAGCAGTACTTC
CASSSQGREQYF
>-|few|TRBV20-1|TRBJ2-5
TGCAGTGCTAGAGATAGGGCCCCGACGGAGACCCAGTACTTC
CSARDRAPTETQYF
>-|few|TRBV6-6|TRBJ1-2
TGTGCCAGCGAAAGGGCAGGGGACCCCCATGGCTACACCTTC
CASERAGDPHGYTF
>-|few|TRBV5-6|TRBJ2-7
TGTGCCAGCAGCCCTGTGGGGGGACACTTGGACCAGTACTTC
CASSPVGGHLDQYF
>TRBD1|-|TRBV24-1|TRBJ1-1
TGTGCTACCAGTGATACGACAGGGCGGACTGAAGCTTTCTTT
CATSDTTGRTEAFF
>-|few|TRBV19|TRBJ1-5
TGTGCCAGTACGACGCCTTATAGCAATCAGCCCCAGCATTTT
CASTTPYSNQPQHF
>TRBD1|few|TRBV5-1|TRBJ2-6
TGCGCCAGCAGCTGGGACAGGGCTGGGGCCAACGTCCTGACTTTC
CASSWDRAGANVLTF
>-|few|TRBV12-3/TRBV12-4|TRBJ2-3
TGTGCCAGCAGCACCGGCGTGGGGAACACAGATACGCAGTATTTT
CASSTGVGNTDTQYF
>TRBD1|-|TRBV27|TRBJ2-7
TGTGCCAGCAGGGAGGCAGGGGGCTACGAGCAGTACTTC
CASREAGGYEQYF
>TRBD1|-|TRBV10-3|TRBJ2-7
TGTGCCGTCCGGACAGGGCCTGGGCAGTACTTC
CAVRTGPGQYF
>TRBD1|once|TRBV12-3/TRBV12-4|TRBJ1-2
TGTGCCGGCAGCCGACAGGGGGCGATAAGTAACTATGGCTACACCTTC
CAGSRQGAISNYGYTF
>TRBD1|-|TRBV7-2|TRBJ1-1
TGTGCCAGCAGCATGAGGGGGCTTCGGGTTACTGAAGCTTTCTTT
CASSMRGLRVTEAFF
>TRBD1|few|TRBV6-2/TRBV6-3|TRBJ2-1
TGTGCCAGCAAAGAGGGGGCTGGAAATGAGCAGTTCTTC
CASKEGAGNEQFF
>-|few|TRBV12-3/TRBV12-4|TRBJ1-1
TGTGCCAGCAGTTTACAGGGCAGGCCGGGCACTGAAGCTTTCTTT
CASSLQGRPGTEAFF
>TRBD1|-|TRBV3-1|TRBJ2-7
TGTGCCAGCAGCCACGGGACAGGGCGGAACGAGCAGTACTTC
CASSHGTGRNEQYF
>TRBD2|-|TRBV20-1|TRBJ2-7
TGCAGTGCTATCCCCCCGCGGGGGGGCCACGAGCAGTACTTC
CSAIPPRGGHEQYF
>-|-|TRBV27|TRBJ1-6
TGTGCCAGCAGTTTAGAGTCAGGGGTAGGGTCACCCCTCCACTTT
CASSLESGVGSPLHF
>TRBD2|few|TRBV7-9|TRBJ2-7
TGTGCCAGCAGCCCCGGGAGGGTCTACGAGCAGTACTTC
CASSPGRVYEQYF
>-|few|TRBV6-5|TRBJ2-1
TGTGCCAGCAGTACCACAGGGAGCTCCTACAATGAGCAGTTCTTC
CASSTTGSSYNEQFF
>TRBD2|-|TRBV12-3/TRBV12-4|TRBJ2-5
TGTGCCAGCAGTTTAGCTATTCTGACTAGCGGCCAAGAGACCCAGTACTTC
CASSLAILTSGQETQYF
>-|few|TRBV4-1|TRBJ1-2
TGCGCCAGCAGCCAAGATGTCGACGGGAGGTATGGCTACACCTTC
CASSQDVDGRYGYTF
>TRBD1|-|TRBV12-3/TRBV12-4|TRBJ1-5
TGTGCCAGCAGTGATAACAGGGGGTCGGGCAATCAGCCCCAGCATTTT
CASSDNRGSGNQPQHF
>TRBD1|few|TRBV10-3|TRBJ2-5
TGTGCCATCAGCTCGGGACAGAACCAAGAGACCCAGTACTTC
CAISSGQNQETQYF
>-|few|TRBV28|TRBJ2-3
TGTGCCAGCAGTTCCGGTCATACGCAGTATTTT
CASSSGHTQYF
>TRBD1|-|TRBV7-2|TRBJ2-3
TGTGCCAGCAGCTTATACAGGGGGAAGTTTTGGTTTGGGCCAGATACGCAGTATTTT
CASSLYRGKFWFGPDTQYF
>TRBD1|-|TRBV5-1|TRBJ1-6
TGCGCCAGCAGCTTGCACGGACAGGGGGACTCACCCCTCCACTTT
CASSLHGQGDSPLHF
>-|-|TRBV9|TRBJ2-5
TGTGCCAGCAGCCCGAGGGGGGGCCGAGAGACCCAGTACTTC
CASSPRGGRETQYF
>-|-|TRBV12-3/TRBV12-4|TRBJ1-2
TGTGCCAGCAGTTTAGTGGGGGGTGACTATGGCTACACCTTC
CASSLVGGDYGYTF
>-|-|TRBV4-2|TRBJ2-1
TGTGCCAGCATCCAAGCCCCCTCAAATGAGCAGTTCTTC
CASIQAPSNEQFF
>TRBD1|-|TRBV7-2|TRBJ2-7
TGTGCCAGCAGCTGGACCGGGACAGGATTAATCGAGCAGTACTTC
CASSWTGTGLIEQYF
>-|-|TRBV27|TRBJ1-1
TGTGCCAGCAGTCTTCGGGGGGGGCGGACTGAAGCTTTCTTT
CASSLRGGRTEAFF
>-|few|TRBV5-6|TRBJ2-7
TGTGCCAGCAGCTTCGGCGCCTCAAGCTCCTACGAGCAGTACTTC
CASSFGASSSYEQYF
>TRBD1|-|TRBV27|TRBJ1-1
TGTGCCAGCAGACTGGACAGGGGGGATGAAGCTTTCTTT
CASRLDRGDEAFF
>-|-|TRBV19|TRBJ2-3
TGTGCCAGTAGTCCCACAGGACGGAGAAATACGCAGTATTTT
CASSPTGRRNTQYF